This TCR beta chain was recorded in a study of blood T cells in healthy people across ages. Study-wide points: In older individuals, TCR beta diversity per million T cells was lower, falling roughly linearly with age.

This CDR3 spans 16 amino acids. CDR1 DFQATT and CDR2 SNEGSKA come from the germline V gene (reference sequence). Together with a sample-barcoded 5' primer, a J-beta primer mix was included in a second PCR lasting about 6 to 11 cycles. Each CDR3 protein gets one entry after TCRdb re-called the 5' RACE reads with MiXCR. This sample has around 1,800,000 distinct CDR3 sequences, with roughly two fifths found just once. A remark on this clonotype: Antigen: not known. Sequence at one end of the junction differs from germline and may be a read error.

No fewer than 7 million PBMCs went into each sample. This TCR was sampled from a human donor in good health. Sequencing was done on a sample of blood. V gene TRBV20-1 combines with J gene TRBJ2-4, with 8 bases that match TRBD2. The DNA end is a closer match to TRBJ2-7, so the J assignment may be wrong. The CDR3 loop reads CGASNPSRGVKYEQYF. The CDR3 DNA reads TGCGGTGCCAGTAACCCTTCGCGGGGGGTAAAGTACGAGCAGTACTTC.